This is a list of T cell receptor beta chains from one sample in a study of neurological immune-mediated disorders. MiXCR was run by TCRdb on the 5' RACE reads, yielding one entry per CDR3 protein. The top ten hold 5.6% of the sample, which has 65,000 to 75,000 distinct CDR3 sequences, around 5% seen once. Input material: PBMCs. The receptors were sampled from a human donor with multiple sclerosis. The donor label of this sample is uncertain. The CDR3 runs from the conserved cysteine through the conserved F or W. D genes are given only for firm matches. Only part of the rows carry a size: once, few, many, or a class if the clone is expanded.

cdr3_nt cdr3_aa j_call v_call cdr3_length clone_size d_call
TGTGCCAGCAGCCTAGGCCCTAGCGGGGGGTCCGGAGATACGCAGTATTTT CASSLGPSGGSGDTQYF TRBJ2-3 TRBV3-1 17 many TRBD2
TGTGCCAGCAGCGTGATACAGGGGGGGGGCTATGGCTACACCTTC CASSVIQGGGYGYTF TRBJ1-2 TRBV7-2 15 . TRBD1
TGTGCCAGCAGCTTAGCGGCCTTCAGCTCCTACAATGAGCAGTTCTTC CASSLAAFSSYNEQFF TRBJ2-1 TRBV7-8 16 many .
TGTGCCAGCCGGACCGACCTCAATCAGCCCCAGCATTTT CASRTDLNQPQHF TRBJ1-5 TRBV2 13 many .
TGCAGTGCCCCTCCTTCAGGGGGCAATGAGCAGTTCTTC CSAPPSGGNEQFF TRBJ2-1 TRBV20-1 13 many TRBD1
TGCAGTGCTTTAAAACAGGGGAGAGGGACTGAAGCTTTCTTT CSALKQGRGTEAFF TRBJ1-1 TRBV20-1 14 many TRBD1
TGTGCCAGTGCAGGCGCGGGGTACGAGCAGTACTTC CASAGAGYEQYF TRBJ2-7 TRBV6-5 12 many .
TGCGCCAGCAGCTTGGTTAGACCCGGGGAAGGTGAGCAGTTCTTC CASSLVRPGEGEQFF TRBJ2-1 TRBV5-1 15 many .
TGTGCCAGCAGCCCACGGGACAGACAAAATTCACCCCTCCACTTT CASSPRDRQNSPLHF TRBJ1-6 TRBV9 15 many TRBD1
TGTGCCATCAGTGGGGATAGCGGGGGGCTCAGACGAGAGCAGTACTTC CAISGDSGGLRREQYF TRBJ2-7 TRBV10-3 16 many TRBD2
TGCAGTGCTAGAGTCGCGCTAGCGGGGGGGGAAGAGACCCAGTACTTC CSARVALAGGEETQYF TRBJ2-5 TRBV20-1 16 many TRBD2
TGTGCCAGCTCACCGGTCGTTGGACAGGGGGCTGATGGCTACACCTTC CASSPVVGQGADGYTF TRBJ1-2 TRBV18 16 many TRBD1
TGCAGTGCTAGGAAGGCGAGGAACTTTGGCGACGAGCAGTACTTC CSARKARNFGDEQYF TRBJ2-7 TRBV20-1 15 many .
TGTGCCATCAGACCTAGACAGGAGGAGGAGCTGTTTTTT CAIRPRQEEELFF TRBJ2-2 TRBV10-3 13 many .
TGCAGTGCCGTGTCCCATGCTAACTATGGCTACACCTTC CSAVSHANYGYTF TRBJ1-2 TRBV20-1 13 many .
TGTGCCAGCAGTGGACTAGCGGGGGCAGTGTACGAGCAGTACTTC CASSGLAGAVYEQYF TRBJ2-7 TRBV2 15 many TRBD2
TGTGCCACCAGTAGCAGAGCCTATGGCTACACCTTC CATSSRAYGYTF TRBJ1-2 TRBV15 12 many .
TGTGCCAGCAGTTTAGGCGACGCCAATGAGCAGTTCTTC CASSLGDANEQFF TRBJ2-1 TRBV12-3/TRBV12-4 13 many .
TGTGCCAGCTGGGACCGGACAGGGGACTACGAGCAGTACTTC CASWDRTGDYEQYF TRBJ2-7 TRBV6-6 14 many TRBD1
TGCGCCAGCAGCGTAGACAGAAACACTGAAGCTTTCTTT CASSVDRNTEAFF TRBJ1-1 TRBV5-1 13 many .
TGCAGTGCTAGAGACAGGGGTGTGGAGACCCAGTACTTC CSARDRGVETQYF TRBJ2-5 TRBV20-1 13 many .
TGTGCCAGCAGTTTGCTAGCAGGTAGTGAGCAGTTCTTC CASSLLAGSEQFF TRBJ2-1 TRBV28 13 many .
TGCAGTGCTGGAGGCCGGGGGGGTATGAGGGATGGCTACACCTTC CSAGGRGGMRDGYTF TRBJ1-2 TRBV20-1 15 few .
TGTGCCAGCAGCTTTTTGGTCAATGAGCAGTTCTTC CASSFLVNEQFF TRBJ2-1 TRBV13 12 many .